Listed here are 11 T cell receptor beta chains from one sample, sequenced in a study of blood T cell repertoires in COVID-19. Clones were read by immunoSEQ multiplex PCR, and TCRdb kept only the in-frame ones, dropping some. The profile shows roughly 120,000 clones, approximately 84% of them singletons. Sequenced input: peripheral blood. The origin of the receptors is a man between 35 and 55 years old with acute or convalescent COVID-19.

This chain joins TRBV7-9 and TRBJ2-2; maybe TRBD1 (6 bases). V lost 7 bases and J lost 6, with 18 bases in between. Germline V gives CDR1 SEHNR, CDR2 FQNEAQ (reference sequence). CDR3 length equals 15 residues. The CDR3 DNA reads TGTGCCAGCACCCCGTCGTGGGGGCAGGCCGGGGAGCTGTTTTTT. Its translation: CASTPSWGQAGELFF.

The chain links TRBV2 to TRBJ2-3, with D maybe TRBD2 (5 bases). The germline V gene encodes CDR1 SNHLY and CDR2 FYNNEI. Trimming took off 7 bases at V and 1 base at J, with 15 bases between the two ends. The CDR3 has 15 residues. CDR3 coding DNA: TGTGCCAGCAAGGTTGGAGACTATGGCACAGATACGCAGTATTTT. Its protein is CASKVGDYGTDTQYF.

The gene calls are TRBV6-5 and TRBJ1-2; 7 nucleotides agree with TRBD1. Germline V CDR1 and CDR2: MNHEY, SVGAGI. The CDR3 spans 14 residues. With V trimmed by 6 bases and J by 5 bases, 9 bases remained unmatched. CDR3 protein: CASSEGGQPYGYTF. CDR3 sequence (DNA): TGTGCCAGCAGCGAGGGGGGACAGCCTTATGGCTACACCTTC.

This clone was observed once. V and J are TRBV3-1 (or the pseudogene TRBV3-2) and TRBJ2-1; 9 bases are shared with TRBD1. Germline trimming cut 4 bases from V and 4 bases from J; bases unmatched to any gene: 8. This CDR3 spans 16 amino acids. Germline CDR1 LGHDT, CDR2 YNNKEL (reference sequence). The CDR3 nucleotides are TGTGCCAGCAGCCCTAGGGACAGGGACGTTTACAATGAGCAGTTCTTC. Its protein is CASSPRDRDVYNEQFF.

The V call is TRBV12-3 or TRBV12-4, the J call TRBJ2-1, with 7 bases matching TRBD1. The CDR3 has 13 amino acids. The junction had 10 bases not matched to a gene; V was cut back by 10 bases and J by 7 bases. The CDR3 region has the DNA TGTGCCAACTCAAGGGGGCTCGAAAATGAGCAGTTCTTC. Amino acid sequence: CANSRGLENEQFF.

CDR3: CASSAQQGYTEAFF. The CDR3 DNA sequence: TGTGCCAGCAGTGCTCAACAGGGCTACACTGAAGCTTTCTTT. The V call is TRBV27, the J call TRBJ1-1; perhaps TRBD1 as D (6 bases). This CDR3 spans 14 amino acids. Trimming cost V 5 bases and J 3 bases, with 13 bases left between them. The V gene's germline CDR1 is MNHEY and CDR2 SMNVEV (reference sequence).

This chain links TRBV24-1 with TRBJ2-5; 9 nucleotides line up with TRBD2. From germline, CDR1 is KGHDR and CDR2 SFDVKD. This CDR3 is 16 amino acids long. V shed 3 bases and J 0 bases; nucleotides not matched to a gene: 4. The CDR3 coding sequence is TGTGCCACCAGTGATAATAGCGGGGGAAACCAAGAGACCCAGTACTTC. Translated, it gives CATSDNSGGNQETQYF.

The chain links TRBV3-1 (or the pseudogene TRBV3-2) to TRBJ2-7, with D unclear. The CDR3 has 12 amino acids. Germline V gene data show CDR1 as LGHDT and CDR2 as YNNKEL (reference sequence). V shed 2 bases and J shed 7 bases, with 9 bases lying between them. The CDR3 DNA reads as TGTGCCAGCAGCCAAAATTTCCGGGAGCAGTACTTC. This translates into CASSQNFREQYF.

The chain couples TRBV5-1 to TRBJ2-7; maybe TRBD1 (5 bases). This CDR3 region has 14 residues. The germline V gene has CDR1 SGHRS and CDR2 YFSETQ. V was cut by 1 base and J by 4 bases, with 12 bases left in between. CDR3 in amino acids: CASSLQGISYEQYF. The CDR3 DNA reads as TGCGCCAGCAGCTTGCAGGGAATCTCGTACGAGCAGTACTTC.

The chain is built from TRBV19 and TRBJ2-5; 11 positions agree with TRBD2. The CDR3 is 17 amino acids. The V segment lost 9 bases and the J segment 0 bases; nucleotides outside the gene matches: 12. Germline CDR1 is LNHDA and CDR2 is SQIVND (reference sequence). The CDR3 region has the DNA TGTGCCAGCCCTAAGACTAGCGGGGACCGGTACCAAGAGACCCAGTACTTC. Translated: CASPKTSGDRYQETQYF.

The rearrangement uses TRBV9 and TRBJ2-3; 7 bases align to TRBD2. The CDR3 consists of 19 residues. CDR1 and CDR2 (germline): SGDLS, YYNGEE. The J segment lost 1 base and the V segment lost 0 bases, leaving 14 bases of the junction unmatched. The CDR3 reads CASSVGSSLFRGGTDTQYF. CDR3 DNA: TGTGCCAGCAGCGTAGGTTCCTCACTGTTCCGGGGGGGCACAGATACGCAGTATTTT.